The table lists the clone carrying this T cell receptor (beta chain) with many counts. Its antigen is as yet unknown. Between the trimmed V and J ends, which lost 5 bases and 7 bases, there was a span of 12 bases. Germline CDR1 ENHRY, CDR2 SYGVKD. This CDR3 is 13 amino acids long. Clinical symptoms, serum thyroxine, TRAb, thyroid ultrasound and orbital computed tomography were relied on for diagnosis. This entry comes from a study of Graves' ophthalmopathy and Graves' hyperthyroidism. Study findings and constraints: A majority of expanded thyroid clonotypes exceeding 0.001 frequency were likewise present in blood.

From RNA, the CDR3 regions of TCR beta chains were amplified and sequenced. RT-PCR with HTBI primers came first, then second-round multiplex PCR. MiXCR was run by TCRdb on the multiplex PCR reads, yielding one entry per CDR3 protein. The data show 620,000 or so distinct CDR3 sequences, with 22% seen just once and more than 5.5% held by the top ten. Sequencing input: peripheral blood. The rearrangement links TRBV10-3 to TRBJ1-5, with TRBD1 as a possible D gene (6 bases). The receptor was isolated from a woman aged 18-29 years with stable Graves' hyperthyroidism. Some clones in this sample may be carry-over from other donors' samples. CDR3 coding DNA: TGTGCCATCAGTCGGACAGAAGGACAGCCCCAGCATTTT. Translating it yields CAISRTEGQPQHF.